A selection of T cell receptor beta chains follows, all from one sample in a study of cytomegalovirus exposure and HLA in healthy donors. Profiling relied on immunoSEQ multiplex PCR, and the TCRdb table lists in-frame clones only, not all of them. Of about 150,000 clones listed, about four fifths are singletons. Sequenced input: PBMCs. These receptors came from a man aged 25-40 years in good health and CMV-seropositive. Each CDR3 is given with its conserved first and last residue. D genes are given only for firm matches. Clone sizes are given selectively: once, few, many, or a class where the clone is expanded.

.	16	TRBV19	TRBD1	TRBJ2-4	CASSSRQGLAKNIQYF	TGTGCCAGTAGTAGCCGACAGGGCCTAGCCAAAAACATTCAGTACTTC
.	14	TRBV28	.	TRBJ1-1	CASSYRAGRTEAFF	TGTGCCAGCAGCTATAGGGCGGGGAGGACTGAAGCTTTCTTT
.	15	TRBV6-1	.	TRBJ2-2	CASMWGRTQSGELFF	TGTGCCAGCATGTGGGGGAGGACCCAGAGTGGGGAGCTGTTTTTT
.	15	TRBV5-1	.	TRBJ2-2	CASSLGGQNTGELFF	TGCGCCAGCAGCTTGGGAGGCCAGAACACCGGGGAGCTGTTTTTT
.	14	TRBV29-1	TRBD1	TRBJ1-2	CSVVPGQGNYGYTF	TGCAGCGTTGTCCCGGGACAGGGAAACTATGGCTACACCTTC
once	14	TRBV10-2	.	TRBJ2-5	CASSENGGQETQYF	TGCGCCAGCAGTGAGAACGGAGGCCAAGAGACCCAGTACTTC
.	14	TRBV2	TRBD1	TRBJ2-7	CASSGRTGRNEQYF	TGTGCCAGCAGTGGTCGGACAGGGAGAAACGAGCAGTACTTC
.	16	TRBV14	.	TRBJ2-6	CASSQVMRAGANVLTF	TGTGCCAGCAGCCAAGTTATGAGGGCTGGGGCCAACGTCCTGACTTTC
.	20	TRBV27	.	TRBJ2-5	CASSSTFSSGAGILVETQYF	TGTGCCAGCAGTTCCACCTTTTCCTCGGGAGCAGGTATATTGGTAGAGACCCAGTACTTC
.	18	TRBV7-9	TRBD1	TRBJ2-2	CSSSLGQGARRKTGELFF	TGTTCCAGCAGCTTAGGGCAGGGGGCGCGAAGGAAGACCGGGGAGCTGTTTTTT
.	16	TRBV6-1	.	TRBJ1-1	CASSERFGQLNTEAFF	TGTGCCAGCAGTGAAAGGTTTGGGCAGCTGAACACTGAAGCTTTCTTT
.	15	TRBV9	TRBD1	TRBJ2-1	CASSVRDREYNEQFF	TGTGCCAGCAGCGTAAGGGACAGGGAGTACAATGAGCAGTTCTTC
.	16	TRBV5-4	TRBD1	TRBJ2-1	CASSYRSGQKYNEQFF	TGTGCCAGCAGCTATCGATCGGGACAGAAATACAATGAGCAGTTCTTC
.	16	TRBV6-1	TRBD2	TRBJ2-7	CASSELSGRSLVEQYF	TGTGCCAGCAGTGAACTAAGCGGGAGGTCGTTGGTCGAGCAGTACTTC
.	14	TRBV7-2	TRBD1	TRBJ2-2	CASSLQGDAGELFF	TGTGCCAGCAGCCTTCAGGGGGATGCCGGGGAGCTGTTTTTT
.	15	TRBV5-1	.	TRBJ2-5	CASSLGGTLQETQYF	TGCGCCAGCAGCTTGGGGGGGACACTACAAGAGACCCAGTACTTC
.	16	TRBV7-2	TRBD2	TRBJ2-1	CASSLAHPSGGGEQFF	TGTGCCAGCAGCTTAGCGCATCCTAGCGGGGGTGGTGAGCAGTTCTTC
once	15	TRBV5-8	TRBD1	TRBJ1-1	CASSPTGVLDTEAFF	TGTGCCAGCAGCCCCACAGGGGTTCTGGACACTGAAGCTTTCTTT
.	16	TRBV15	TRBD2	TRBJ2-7	CATSGRLAGVRHEQYF	TGTGCCACCAGCGGAAGACTAGCGGGAGTACGGCACGAGCAGTACTTC
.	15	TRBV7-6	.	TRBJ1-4	CASSLRRDNNEKLFF	TGTGCCAGCAGCTTACGCCGGGACAATAATGAAAAACTGTTTTTT
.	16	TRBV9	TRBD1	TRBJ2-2	CASSAWDRGDTGELFF	TGTGCCAGCAGCGCTTGGGACAGGGGCGACACCGGGGAGCTGTTTTTT
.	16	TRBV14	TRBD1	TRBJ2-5	CASSQETGNLGETQYF	TGTGCCAGCAGCCAAGAGACAGGGAATCTTGGAGAGACCCAGTACTTC
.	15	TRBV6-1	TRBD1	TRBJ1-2	CASREDREYNYGYTF	TGTGCCAGCAGGGAGGACAGGGAGTATAACTATGGCTACACCTTC
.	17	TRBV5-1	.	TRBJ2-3	CASSLARQGLSTDTQYF	TGCGCCAGCAGCTTGGCTCGGCAGGGACTTAGCACAGATACGCAGTATTTT
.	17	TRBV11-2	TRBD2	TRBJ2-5	CASSQRGLAGERETQYF	TGTGCCAGCAGCCAGCGTGGGCTAGCGGGAGAGAGAGAGACCCAGTACTTC
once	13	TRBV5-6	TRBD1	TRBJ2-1	CASSLVQGNEQFF	TGTGCCAGCAGCTTAGTACAGGGGAATGAGCAGTTCTTC
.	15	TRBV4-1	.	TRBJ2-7	CASSQDSGWVYEQYF	TGCGCCAGCAGCCAAGATTCAGGATGGGTTTACGAGCAGTACTTC